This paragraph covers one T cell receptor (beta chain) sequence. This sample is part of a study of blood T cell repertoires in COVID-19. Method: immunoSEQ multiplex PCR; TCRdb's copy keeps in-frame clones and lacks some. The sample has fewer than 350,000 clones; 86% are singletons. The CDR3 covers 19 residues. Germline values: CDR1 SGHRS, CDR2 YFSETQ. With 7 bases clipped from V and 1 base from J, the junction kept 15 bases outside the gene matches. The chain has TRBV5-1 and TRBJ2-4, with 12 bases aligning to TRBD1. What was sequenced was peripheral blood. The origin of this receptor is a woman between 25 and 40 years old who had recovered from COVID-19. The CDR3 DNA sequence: TGCGCCAGCGGCCCTGGGACAGGGGGCGCGGGATTGGCCAAAAACATTCAGTACTTC. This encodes CASGPGTGGAGLAKNIQYF.